The clone carrying this T cell receptor (beta chain) has a handful of counts. Its antigen is unknown. This specimen belongs to a study of cytomegalovirus exposure and HLA in healthy donors. Study-wide background: Findings of an earlier analysis included some 120 million unique TCR beta sequences from some 190 million T cells.

Study results and limitations: Using a false discovery rate of 0.05, a later analysis showed that 16,951 TCR beta sequences were associated with HLA alleles. As a later analysis showed, a missense DCLRE1C variant was linked to trimming of TCR beta V- and J-genes. CMV serostatus was the only immune exposure information that was available.

PCR was performed using 60 Vbeta and 13 Jbeta primers. The data were produced by immunoSEQ multiplex PCR, yet TCRdb's version contains in-frame clones alone and is incomplete. Of some 130,000 clones listed, around four fifths were seen once; the top ten hold approximately 2.8%. J lost 2 bases, V lost 5 bases, and 8 bases had no gene match. The CDR3 covers 15 residues. Looked up from germline, CDR1 is MNHNS and CDR2 is SASEGT. The clonotype originates from a boy between 2 and 10 years old in good health and CMV-seronegative. J is TRBJ2-5 and V is TRBV6-1; TRBD1 matches at 7 bases. The sequencing sample was made of PBMCs. CDR3 in DNA: TGTGCCAGCAGTTCCCCCTGGACAGGACAAGAGACCCAGTACTTC. Its translation: CASSSPWTGQETQYF.